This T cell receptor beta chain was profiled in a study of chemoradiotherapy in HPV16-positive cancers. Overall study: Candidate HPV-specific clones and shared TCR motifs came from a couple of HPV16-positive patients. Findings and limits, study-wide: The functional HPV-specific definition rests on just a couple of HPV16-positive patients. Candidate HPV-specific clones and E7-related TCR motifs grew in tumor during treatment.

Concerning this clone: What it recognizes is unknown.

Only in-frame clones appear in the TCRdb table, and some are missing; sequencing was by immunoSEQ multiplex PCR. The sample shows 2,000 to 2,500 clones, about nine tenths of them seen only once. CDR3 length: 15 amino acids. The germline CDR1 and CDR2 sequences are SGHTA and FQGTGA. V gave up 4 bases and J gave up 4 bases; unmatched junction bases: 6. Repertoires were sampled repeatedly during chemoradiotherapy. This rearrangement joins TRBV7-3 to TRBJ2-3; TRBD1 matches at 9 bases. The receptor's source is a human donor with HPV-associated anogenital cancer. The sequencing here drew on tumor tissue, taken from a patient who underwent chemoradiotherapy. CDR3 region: CASSSTGGEADTQYF. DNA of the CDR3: TGTGCCAGCAGCTCGACAGGGGGAGAGGCAGATACGCAGTATTTT.